One sample yielded the 16 T cell receptor beta chains listed below, sequenced in a study of post-analysis software for immune sequencing data. Study-level findings and limits: Five or six TRBV segments appeared more often in patients than in controls, and TRBV5-6, TRBV5-1 and TRBV20-1 were among these.

Their antigens are not known. Researchers reported that TCR beta cDNA libraries carried unique molecular identifiers. TCRdb recomputed calls from the PCR reads with MiXCR, one row per CDR3 protein. The top ten clones hold around 11% of a sample with some 690,000 distinct CDR3 sequences, roughly three fifths of them seen once. The sequencing sample was made of blood. The receptor source for this set is a girl aged 2-9 years with multiple sclerosis.

The table lists this clonotype with a few counts. V is TRBV29-1 and J is TRBJ2-5, with 9 bases identical to TRBD2. The germline V gene encodes CDR1 SQVTM and CDR2 ANQGSEA. CDR3 length: 16 residues. Unmatched junction bases numbered 15, after V lost 3 bases and J lost 7 bases. The CDR3 sequence: CSVDKPGTSSGGTQYF. The CDR3, as DNA: TGCAGCGTTGATAAACCCGGGACTAGCAGTGGAGGGACCCAGTACTTC.

The chain links TRBV29-1 to TRBJ1-1; possibly TRBD1 for D (5 bases). V was shortened by 5 bases and J by 2 bases, with 12 bases between the two germline ends. Germline V gene sequence: CDR1 SQVTM, CDR2 ANQGSEA. The length of the CDR3 is 13 residues. CDR3 sequence reads: CSVLDSVNTEAFF. The DNA for the CDR3 is TGCAGCGTTCTCGACAGCGTTAACACTGAAGCTTTCTTT.

The chain joins TRBV24-1 to TRBJ2-4; possible D gene TRBD1, 6 bases. TRBJ2-7 matches the DNA end more closely, so the J call is doubtful. The CDR3 totals 16 residues. Germline CDR1 is KGHDR and CDR2 is SFDVKD. This CDR3 is CATSDLPGTLLYEQYF. The CDR3 DNA sequence: TGTGCCACCAGTGATTTACCCGGGACACTGTTATACGAGCAGTACTTC.

The V gene is TRBV4-2, the J gene TRBJ2-1, with 9 bases identical to TRBD2. The V segment lost 3 bases and the J segment 9 bases; nucleotides outside the gene matches: 6. Germline lookup yields CDR1 LGHNA and CDR2 YNFKEQ. The CDR3 runs 14 residues. For the CDR3, the DNA is TGTGCCAGCAGCCAGAAGCGGGAGGAGGCTGAGCAGTTCTTC. It yields the protein CASSQKREEAEQFF.

The chain couples TRBV18 to TRBJ1-1; D gene unclear. Looked up from germline, CDR1 is KGHSH and CDR2 is LQKENI. Trimming stripped 2 bases from V and 0 bases from J, with 4 bases between. This CDR3 contains 13 residues. The CDR3 loop is CASSPNLNTEAFF. The CDR3 DNA is TGTGCCAGCTCACCAAACTTGAACACTGAAGCTTTCTTT.

This clonotype was found a few times. The chain uses TRBV20-1 and TRBJ2-7, with 10 bases identical to TRBD2. Germline V lookup: CDR1 DFQATT, CDR2 SNEGSKA (reference sequence). J lost 2 bases, V lost 6 bases, and 1 base had no gene match. The CDR3 spans 12 residues. The CDR3 sequence is CSAGTSAYEQYF. The CDR3 region has the DNA TGCAGTGCCGGGACTAGCGCCTACGAGCAGTACTTC.

This clonotype has only a few counts. This chain joins TRBV29-1 and TRBJ2-5; 8 bases are shared with TRBD2. Germline-derived CDR1 and CDR2 are SQVTM and ANQGSEA. With 8 bases clipped from V and 3 bases from J, the junction kept 8 bases outside the gene matches. This CDR3 contains 13 residues. CDR3 residues: CSLRLAREETQYF. The CDR3 DNA reads TGCAGCTTACGACTAGCGAGGGAAGAGACCCAGTACTTC.

This rearrangement joins TRBV7-9 to TRBJ2-7, with 7 nucleotides matching TRBD1. The germline V gene has CDR1 SEHNR and CDR2 FQNEAQ (reference sequence). The CDR3 runs to 15 residues. The V segment lost 1 base and the J segment 0 bases; nucleotides outside the gene matches: 3. The CDR3 here is CASSLVGQSSYEQYF. The DNA of the CDR3 is TGTGCCAGCAGCTTAGTGGGACAGAGCTCCTACGAGCAGTACTTC.

Note on this clonotype: The germline gene is not matched at one end of the junction; a read error may be the cause. The chain joins TRBV7-7 to TRBJ2-1; maybe TRBD2 (5 bases). Germline V gene lookup returns CDR1 SSHAT and CDR2 FNYEAQ (reference sequence). The CDR3 length is 15 residues. CDR3 coding DNA: TGTGCTAGCAGCGCCAATCCGGGATACGACGATGAGCAGTTCTTC. Protein: CASSANPGYDDEQFF.

The CDR3 is CASSQKGQGETEAFF. CDR3 DNA sequence: TGTGCCAGCAGCCAGAAGGGACAGGGCGAAACTGAAGCTTTCTTT. This sequence joins TRBV7-9 and TRBJ1-1; 9 nucleotides match TRBD1. CDR3 length: 15 residues. V lost 5 bases and J lost 5; bases outside the gene matches: 9. Germline loops: CDR1 SEHNR, CDR2 FQNEAQ (reference sequence).

The chain combines TRBV29-1 with TRBJ1-1, with 7 bases matching TRBD1. This CDR3 has 13 amino acids. CDR1 and CDR2 (germline): SQVTM, ANQGSEA. Trimming at V came to 7 bases and at J to 1 base, leaving 6 bases not matched to a gene. This CDR3 is CSGRTGENTEAFF. In nucleotides, the CDR3 is TGCAGCGGGCGGACAGGCGAGAACACTGAAGCTTTCTTT. The whole variable domain, remainder taken from reference TRBV29-1 and TRBJ1-1, is SAVISQKPSRDICQRGTSLTIQCQVDSQVTMMFWYRQQPGQSLTLIATANQGSEATYESGFVIDKFPISRPNLTFSTLTVSNMSPEDSSIYLCSGRTGENTEAFFGQGTRLTVV.

V gene TRBV11-2 combines with J gene TRBJ2-7; no clear D gene. The end of the DNA aligns better with TRBJ2-5, so the J call may be wrong. Germline-derived CDR1 and CDR2 are SGHAT and FQNNGV. CDR3 length: 12 residues. CDR3 in amino acids: CASSLDHETQYF. CDR3 nucleotides: TGTGCCAGCAGCTTAGATCATGAGACCCAGTACTTC.

V is TRBV20-1 and J is TRBJ2-1, with D perhaps TRBD1 or TRBD2 (7 bases each). Germline CDR1 and CDR2: DFQATT and SNEGSKA (reference sequence). This CDR3 has 15 residues. V gave up 5 bases and J gave up 7 bases, with 21 bases separating them. CDR3 bases: TGCAGTGCTCAAGACAGGGTAGCGGGTGCGAATGAGCAGTTCTTC. It is translated as CSAQDRVAGANEQFF.

This clonotype was picked up a small number of times. The chain combines TRBV6-1 with TRBJ2-5; 12 nucleotides line up with TRBD2. CDR1 is MNHNS and CDR2 is SASEGT in the germline V gene. The ends lost 2 bases at V and 4 bases at J; junction bases unmatched: 8. The CDR3 is made up of 17 amino acids. The CDR3 region is CASSERLAGGKTETQYF. In DNA form, the CDR3 reads TGTGCCAGCAGTGAAAGGCTAGCGGGAGGGAAAACAGAGACCCAGTACTTC.

V is TRBV6-2 or TRBV6-3 and J is TRBJ1-1; D remains unclear. The V end lost 0 bases, the J end lost 8 bases, and 13 bases lay between the germline ends. The CDR3 has 14 residues. Germline CDR1 is MNHEY and CDR2 is SVGEGT. The chain's CDR3 is CASSYSSELSEAFF. In DNA form, the CDR3 reads TGTGCCAGCAGTTACTCGTCGGAGCTGTCGGAAGCTTTCTTT.

The chain couples TRBV29-1 to TRBJ2-1; D is perhaps TRBD2 (5 bases). Deletions cut 2 bases from V and 7 bases from J, with 12 bases between. Per the germline V gene, CDR1 is SQVTM and CDR2 is ANQGSEA. The CDR3 runs 13 residues. The CDR3 region has the DNA TGCAGCGTTGAAAGCGGCCGAGAGAATGAGCAGTTCTTC. As protein: CSVESGRENEQFF.